This TCR beta chain was recovered during a study of blood T cell repertoires in COVID-19. Study background: Italy, Spain and the United States were the sources of the convalescent and acute COVID-19 samples.

Trimming pared 2 bases from V and 1 base from J, leaving 18 bases between. In germline, CDR1 is KGHSH, CDR2 LQKENI. CDR3 length: 17 amino acids. Per the original methods: Researchers report that nucleated cell counts were estimated from reference gene primer amplification. Sequenced by immunoSEQ multiplex PCR; TCRdb stores in-frame clones only, minus some. The DNA was the basis for D and trimming; V, J and clone size are from that table. The sample carries more than 350,000 clones, about 86% recorded once. The chain employs TRBV18 and TRBJ2-7; D is possibly TRBD1 (5 bases). The receptor's source is a woman between 45 and 60 years old who had recovered from COVID-19. Sequenced input: PBMCs or T cells enriched from blood (not recorded which). The CDR3 loop reads CASSPFQVTGGSYEQYF. CDR3 nucleotides: TGTGCCAGCTCACCATTCCAGGTCACAGGTGGATCCTACGAGCAGTACTTC.